The 32 T cell receptor beta chains listed next were all sequenced from one sample in a study of PD-1 blockade in classical Hodgkin lymphoma. Produced via immunoSEQ multiplex PCR; TCRdb's table is partial and in-frame only. The sample includes some 7,500 clones, around 84% seen only once; the top ten take over 13%. Brentuximab vedotin exposure varied, and every patient relapsed after autologous stem cell transplantation. The sequencing here drew on peripheral blood mononuclear cells (PBMCs), taken at baseline. Receptors originate from a human donor with classical Hodgkin lymphoma.

This sequence joins TRBV7-2 and TRBJ2-1; 9 bases agree with TRBD2. The germline V gene encodes CDR1 SGHTA and CDR2 FQGNSA. This CDR3 comprises 16 residues. Losses at the gene ends were 5 bases for V and 8 bases for J; bases not matched to a gene: 13. CDR3 residues: CASSQGGTSKPYEQFF. The DNA of the CDR3 is TGTGCCAGCAGCCAAGGGGGGACTAGCAAGCCGTATGAGCAGTTCTTC.

The V call is TRBV5-4, the J call TRBJ1-2, with D unresolved. V dropped 4 bases and J dropped 2 bases, with 24 bases sitting between them. This CDR3 is 18 amino acids long. Germline V gene sequence: CDR1 SGHNT, CDR2 YYREEE (reference sequence). The CDR3 loop reads CASSPPESDPTSNYGYTF. CDR3 in DNA: TGTGCCAGCAGCCCTCCTGAGAGCGACCCGACTTCCAACTATGGCTACACCTTC.

The count of this clone is one. The chain links TRBV4-2 to TRBJ1-2; D remains unclear. Trimming removed 5 bases from V and 4 bases from J, with 17 bases in between. The CDR3 spans 15 residues. Germline CDR1 is LGHNA and CDR2 is YNFKEQ. The CDR3 coding sequence is TGTGCCAGCAGCAGTGGGCACAAAAAGACCTATGGCTACACCTTC. This gives the protein CASSSGHKKTYGYTF.

This clone has just one count. This sequence joins TRBV7-2 and TRBJ2-7; 7 nucleotides match TRBD2. This CDR3 contains 14 residues. Germline CDR1 reads SGHTA; CDR2 reads FQGNSA. V shed 4 bases and J 2 bases; nucleotides not matched to a gene: 5. The CDR3 loop is CASSSRTSPYEQYF. CDR3 nucleotide sequence: TGTGCCAGCAGCTCCAGGACTAGTCCCTACGAGCAGTACTTC. Looking up the rest from reference TRBV7-2 and TRBJ2-7 gives the full variable domain: GAGVSQSPSNKVTEKGKDVELRCDPISGHTALYWYRQSLGQGLEFLIYFQGNSAPDKSGLPSDRFSAERTGGSVSTLTIQRTQQEDSAVYLCASSSRTSPYEQYFGPGTRLTVT.

J is TRBJ2-3 and V is TRBV18; TRBD1 is a possible D gene (5 bases). This CDR3 spans 14 amino acids. Germline assignment: CDR1 KGHSH and CDR2 LQKENI. V lost 3 bases, J lost 1 base, and 8 bases lay in between. CDR3 amino acids: CASSPGQGTDTQYF. Here the CDR3 DNA reads TGTGCCAGCTCACCGGGGCAGGGCACAGATACGCAGTATTTT.

Details on this clone: This is likely a read error, given that the CDR3 carries no conserved phenylalanine or tryptophan at its end. The chain has TRBV5-6 and TRBJ2-7; the D gene could be TRBD1 or TRBD2 (5 bases each). V was pared by 0 bases and J by 3 bases, with 10 bases between. This CDR3 spans 14 amino acids. The germline V gene has CDR1 SGHDT and CDR2 YYEEEE. Here the CDR3 DNA reads TGTGCCAGCAGCTTGGGAGGGGATTTCTACGAGCAGTACATC. It translates to CASSLGGDFYEQYI.

The chain combines TRBV7-6 with TRBJ1-1; perhaps TRBD1 as D (6 bases). The CDR3 is made up of 12 amino acids. Looked up from germline, CDR1 is SGHVS and CDR2 is FNYEAQ. V lost 5 bases to trimming and J lost 4 bases, with 8 bases between them. The CDR3 DNA sequence: TGTGCCAGCAGCGGAGGGGGCACTGAAGCTTTCTTT. Its protein product is CASSGGGTEAFF.

This chain joins TRBV9 and TRBJ2-5; no definite D call. CDR1 and CDR2 (germline): SGDLS, YYNGEE. Trimming took 0 bases from V and 5 from J, leaving 14 bases between them. The length of the CDR3 is 15 residues. The CDR3 is CASSVGLRIVETQYF. In DNA form, the CDR3 reads TGTGCCAGCAGCGTAGGTTTAAGAATCGTTGAGACCCAGTACTTC.

This chain connects TRBV14 to TRBJ2-1, with D tentatively TRBD2 (6 bases). The germline gives CDR1 SGHDN, CDR2 FVKESK. The CDR3 has 14 residues. V lost 7 bases and J lost 5, with 15 bases in between. As DNA, the CDR3 is TGTGCCAGCAACCGGGCTAGCGCCCACAATGAGCAGTTCTTC. Amino acid sequence: CASNRASAHNEQFF.

By share, this clone ranks as medium-sized. The J gene is TRBJ2-7, the V gene TRBV7-2; D gene unclear. The length of the CDR3 is 13 residues. CDR1 and CDR2 from the germline V gene are SGHTA and FQGNSA. The V end was cut by 5 bases, the J end by 5 bases, with 13 bases between. Here the CDR3 DNA reads TGTGCCAGCAGCGGAAGGACGGTGGACGAGCAGTACTTC. It translates to CASSGRTVDEQYF.

This chain connects TRBV4-2 to TRBJ1-4, with 7 positions matching TRBD1. Losses at the gene ends were 3 bases for V and 8 bases for J; bases not matched to a gene: 9. This CDR3 spans 15 amino acids. Germline V gene data show CDR1 as LGHNA and CDR2 as YNFKEQ. CDR3 residues: CASSHQDRVGEKLFF. The CDR3, as DNA: TGTGCCAGCAGCCACCAAGACAGGGTCGGGGAAAAACTGTTTTTT.

This clone has only a few counts. The V call is TRBV27, the J call TRBJ2-7, with 12 bases that match TRBD2. CDR3 length: 16 amino acids. Germline V lookup: CDR1 MNHEY, CDR2 SMNVEV (reference sequence). J gave up 4 bases and V 0 bases, and 4 bases lay outside the gene matches. The DNA for the CDR3 is TGTGCCAGCAGTTTATCCCGACTAGCGGGAGTGTACGAGCAGTACTTC. It yields the protein CASSLSRLAGVYEQYF.

The V and J genes are TRBV7-3 and TRBJ1-6, with 9 bases matching TRBD1. The CDR3 covers 15 residues. V was clipped by 3 bases and J by 7 bases; unmatched bases: 4. Per the germline V gene, CDR1 is SGHTA and CDR2 is FQGTGA. Here the CDR3 DNA reads TGTGCCAGCAGCTTCACCGGGACAGGGAATTCACCCCTCCACTTT. Protein: CASSFTGTGNSPLHF.

The chain uses TRBV6-1 and TRBJ2-7; TRBD1 agrees at 8 bases. Trimming at V came to 0 bases and at J to 7 bases, leaving 17 bases not matched to a gene. The germline V gene encodes CDR1 MNHNS and CDR2 SASEGT. This CDR3 has 18 amino acids. CDR3 bases: TGTGCCAGCAGTGAAGCGTCTAGGCTGAGGCAGGGGGCGGGGGAGCAGTACTTC. Amino acids: CASSEASRLRQGAGEQYF.

This clone was counted a single time. The rearrangement uses TRBV27 and TRBJ2-7, with D possibly TRBD2 on 6 matching bases. The CDR3 runs to 14 residues. V lost 6 bases and J lost 2, with 14 bases in between. Germline CDR1 and CDR2: MNHEY and SMNVEV (reference sequence). CDR3 region: CASRTGTPTYEQYF. CDR3 sequence (DNA): TGTGCCAGCAGAACCGGGACTCCTACCTACGAGCAGTACTTC.

This clone has a handful of counts. The gene calls are TRBV30 and TRBJ2-1; D is unresolved. Germline V gene lookup returns CDR1 GTSNPN and CDR2 SVGIG (reference sequence). The CDR3 consists of 14 residues. The V gene lost 5 bases and the J gene lost 3 bases, with 14 bases spanning the gap. This CDR3 reads CAWQIGSGYNEQFF. CDR3 nucleotides: TGTGCCTGGCAAATTGGGTCTGGCTACAATGAGCAGTTCTTC.

CDR3 coding DNA: TGTGCCAGCAGTTTAGTGACAGGGGTCTCGCAGTTCTTC. This gives the protein CASSLVTGVSQFF. This chain joins TRBV27 and TRBJ2-1, with TRBD1 matching 8 bases. The CDR3 runs 13 residues. Germline CDR1 MNHEY, CDR2 SMNVEV (reference sequence). V was clipped by 2 bases and J by 12 bases; unmatched bases: 6.

J is TRBJ2-1 and V is TRBV7-2, with TRBD2 matching 13 bases. After removal of 6 bases from V and 8 bases from J, the junction contained 13 bases not matched to a gene. CDR1 is SGHTA, CDR2 FQGNSA, per germline. The CDR3 covers 17 residues. The chain's CDR3 is CASRLSPGTSGIHEQFF. CDR3 coding DNA: TGTGCCAGCAGATTATCCCCAGGGACTAGCGGGATCCATGAGCAGTTCTTC. The full variable domain, rest sourced from reference TRBV7-2 and TRBJ2-1, is GAGVSQSPSNKVTEKGKDVELRCDPISGHTALYWYRQSLGQGLEFLIYFQGNSAPDKSGLPSDRFSAERTGGSVSTLTIQRTQQEDSAVYLCASRLSPGTSGIHEQFFGPGTRLTVL.

The J gene is TRBJ2-1, the V gene TRBV9; tentative D call: TRBD2 (6 bases). The V gene's germline CDR1 is SGDLS and CDR2 YYNGEE. Trimming pared 4 bases from V and 3 bases from J, leaving 11 bases between. The CDR3 has 14 residues. The CDR3 loop reads CASSMAGLYNEQFF. The CDR3 nucleotides are TGTGCCAGCAGCATGGCGGGGCTCTACAATGAGCAGTTCTTC.

The gene calls are TRBV5-1 and TRBJ2-3, with 10 bases that match TRBD2. Per the germline V gene, CDR1 is SGHRS and CDR2 is YFSETQ. J lost 6 bases, V lost 4 bases, and 14 bases had no gene match. This CDR3 spans 17 amino acids. The CDR3 DNA sequence: TGCGCCAGCAGCGCGACGACTAGCGGGCTAGCCAGGGATACGCAGTATTTT. Protein: CASSATTSGLARDTQYF.

This sequence joins TRBV27 and TRBJ2-2, with 7 nucleotides matching TRBD1. Germline V gene lookup returns CDR1 MNHEY and CDR2 SMNVEV (reference sequence). The CDR3 spans 17 residues. The junction had 15 bases not matched to a gene; V was cut back by 5 bases and J by 6 bases. The DNA of the CDR3 is TGTGCCAGCAGTCCCGTACCGACAGGGTCTTCGTCCGGGGAGCTGTTTTTT. It translates to CASSPVPTGSSSGELFF.

The chain has TRBV11-1 and TRBJ1-1; no clear D. Germline V gene sequence: CDR1 SGHAT, CDR2 FQDESV (reference sequence). Trimming took off 3 bases at V and 3 bases at J, with 14 bases between the two ends. This CDR3 region has 15 residues. The CDR3 nucleotides are TGTGCCAGCAGCTTGTCCGGAGGCGGGGACACTGAAGCTTTCTTT. Translating gives CASSLSGGGDTEAFF.

The rearrangement links TRBV7-8 to TRBJ1-5, with a possible D match to TRBD1 (5 bases). This CDR3 is built from 14 residues. The germline CDR1 and CDR2 sequences are SGHVS and FQNEAQ. V dropped 5 bases and J dropped 5 bases, with 13 bases sitting between them. The CDR3 DNA follows: TGTGCCAGCAGCGCAGACAGAGACTATCAGCCCCAGCATTTT. It specifies CASSADRDYQPQHF. The variable domain in full, with the rest retrieved from reference TRBV7-8 and TRBJ1-5, is GAGVSQSPRYKVAKRGQDVALRCDPISGHVSLFWYQQALGQGPEFLTYFQNEAQLDKSGLPSDRFFAERPEGSVSTLKIQRTQQEDSAVYLCASSADRDYQPQHFGDGTRLSIL.

V usage is TRBV4-1 and J usage is TRBJ1-4; no definite D call. Trimming pared 0 bases from V and 14 bases from J, leaving 25 bases between. Germline loops: CDR1 MGHRA, CDR2 YSYEKL. The CDR3 has 17 amino acids. Written as DNA, the CDR3 is TGCGCCAGCAGCCAAGATGGCAGAACGTCTGGTGCTGATGGGCTGTTTTTT. Amino acids: CASSQDGRTSGADGLFF.

The chain has TRBV2 and TRBJ1-2; perhaps TRBD1 as D (5 bases). Trimming removed 2 bases from V and 4 bases from J, with 14 bases in between. The V gene's germline CDR1 is SNHLY and CDR2 FYNNEI. The CDR3 has 15 residues. The CDR3 DNA reads as TGTGCCAGCAGTGAAACGCGCAGGGACGCCTATGGCTACACCTTC. Its translation is CASSETRRDAYGYTF. Full variable domain (remainder filled in from reference TRBV2 and TRBJ1-2): EPEVTQTPSHQVTQMGQEVILRCVPISNHLYFYWYRQILGQKVEFLVSFYNNEISEKSEIFDDQFSVERPDGSNFTLKIRSTKLEDSAMYFCASSETRRDAYGYTFGSGTRLTVV.

The chain employs TRBV5-1 and TRBJ2-2; 11 positions agree with TRBD1. The V and J ends lost 4 bases and 0 bases, in that order; junction bases with no gene match: 2. The CDR3 loop spans 16 amino acids. In germline, CDR1 is SGHRS, CDR2 YFSETQ. The CDR3 loop is CASSVGQGANTGELFF. CDR3 nucleotide sequence: TGCGCCAGCAGCGTGGGACAGGGGGCGAACACCGGGGAGCTGTTTTTT.

The chain combines TRBV7-9 with TRBJ1-3; D unresolved. This CDR3 has 16 amino acids. Germline CDR1 is SEHNR and CDR2 is FQNEAQ (reference sequence). The V end was cut by 5 bases, the J end by 0 bases, with 14 bases between. The CDR3 spells CASSPKDTSSGNTIYF. For the CDR3, the DNA is TGTGCCAGCAGCCCTAAAGATACAAGCTCTGGAAACACCATATATTTT.

The chain uses TRBV12-1 and TRBJ1-2. TRBV12-1 is an annotated pseudogene. The CDR3 is 12 amino acids. CDR3: CASSSGSEGYTF. The CDR3 coding sequence is TGTGCCAGCAGCTCCGGGAGTGAGGGCTACACCTTC.

In this sample, this clone turned up a few times. The chain carries TRBV27 and TRBJ2-7; maybe TRBD2 (5 bases). Germline CDR1 is MNHEY and CDR2 is SMNVEV (reference sequence). V lost 2 bases and J lost 7, with 12 bases in between. This CDR3 has 13 residues. The chain's CDR3 is CASSLDSAAEQYF. In DNA form, the CDR3 reads TGTGCCAGCAGTTTAGATAGCGCGGCGGAGCAGTACTTC.

The V and J genes are TRBV18 and TRBJ2-5; D ambiguous. V dropped 3 bases and J dropped 1 base, with 0 bases sitting between them. Germline V gene data show CDR1 as KGHSH and CDR2 as LQKENI. There are 11 residues in the CDR3. CDR3 coding DNA: TGTGCCAGCTCACCCCAAGAGACCCAGTACTTC. Its protein product is CASSPQETQYF.

V gene TRBV28 combines with J gene TRBJ2-1; D possibly corresponds to TRBD1 (6 bases). Germline V lookup: CDR1 MDHEN, CDR2 SYDVKM. Trimming pared 5 bases from V and 0 bases from J, leaving 29 bases between. The CDR3 is 21 residues long. The CDR3 DNA reads as TGTGCCAGCAGTCCCGAAATCTCCCCGGACAGAGTCTCTTCCTCCTACAATGAGCAGTTCTTC. It yields the protein CASSPEISPDRVSSSYNEQFF.

The genes are TRBV4-1 and TRBJ2-7; 12 nucleotides match TRBD1. The CDR3 length is 15 residues. With 4 bases clipped from V and 4 bases from J, the junction kept 5 bases outside the gene matches. CDR1 MGHRA and CDR2 YSYEKL come from the germline V gene. The CDR3 DNA follows: TGCGCCAGCAGCCCACGGGGACAGGGGGCTTACGAGCAGTACTTC. Protein: CASSPRGQGAYEQYF.